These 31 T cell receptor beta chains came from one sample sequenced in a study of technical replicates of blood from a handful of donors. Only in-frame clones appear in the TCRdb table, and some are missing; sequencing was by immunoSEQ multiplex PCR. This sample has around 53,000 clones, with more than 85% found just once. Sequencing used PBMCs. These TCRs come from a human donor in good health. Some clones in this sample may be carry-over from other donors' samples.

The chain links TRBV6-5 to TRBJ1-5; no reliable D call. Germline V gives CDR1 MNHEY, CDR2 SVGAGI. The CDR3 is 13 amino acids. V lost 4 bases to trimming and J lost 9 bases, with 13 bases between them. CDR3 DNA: TGTGCCAGCAGTTCCACGCGCCTCTGGCCCCAGCATTTT. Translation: CASSSTRLWPQHF.

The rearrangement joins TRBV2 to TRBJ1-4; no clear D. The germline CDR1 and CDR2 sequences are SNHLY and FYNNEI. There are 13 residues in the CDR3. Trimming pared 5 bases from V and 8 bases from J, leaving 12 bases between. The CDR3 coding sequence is TGTGCCAGCAGTCAGACAACAAGGGAAAAACTGTTTTTT. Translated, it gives CASSQTTREKLFF.

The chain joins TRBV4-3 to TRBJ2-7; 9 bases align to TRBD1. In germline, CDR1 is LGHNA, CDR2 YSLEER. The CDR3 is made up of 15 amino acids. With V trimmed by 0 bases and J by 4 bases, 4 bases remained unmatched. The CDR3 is CASSQDKGTGYEQYF. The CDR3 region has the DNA TGCGCCAGCAGCCAAGATAAAGGGACAGGGTACGAGCAGTACTTC.

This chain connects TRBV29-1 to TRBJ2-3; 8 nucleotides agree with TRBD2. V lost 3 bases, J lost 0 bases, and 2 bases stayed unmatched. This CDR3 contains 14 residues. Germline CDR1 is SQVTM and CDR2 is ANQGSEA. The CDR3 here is CSVDPSGSTDTQYF. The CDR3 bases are TGCAGCGTTGATCCTAGCGGGAGCACAGATACGCAGTATTTT.

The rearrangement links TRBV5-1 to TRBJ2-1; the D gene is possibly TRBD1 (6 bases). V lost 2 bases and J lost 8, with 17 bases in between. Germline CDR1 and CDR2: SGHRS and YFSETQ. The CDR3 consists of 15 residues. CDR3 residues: CASSFQGQDTDEQFF. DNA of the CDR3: TGCGCCAGCAGCTTCCAGGGGCAAGACACGGATGAGCAGTTCTTC.

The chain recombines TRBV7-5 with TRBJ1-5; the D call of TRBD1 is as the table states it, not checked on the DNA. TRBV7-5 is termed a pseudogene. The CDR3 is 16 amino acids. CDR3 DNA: TGTGTCAGAAGCTTCCGGACAGGGACGAGCAATCAGCCCCAGCATTTT. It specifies CVRSFRTGTSNQPQHF.

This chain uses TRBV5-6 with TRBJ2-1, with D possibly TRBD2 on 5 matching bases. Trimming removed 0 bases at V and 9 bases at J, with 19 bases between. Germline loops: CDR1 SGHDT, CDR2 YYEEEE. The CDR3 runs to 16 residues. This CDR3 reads CASSLGTGSAVSEQFF. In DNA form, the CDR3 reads TGTGCCAGCAGCTTGGGTACGGGGAGCGCCGTTAGTGAGCAGTTCTTC.

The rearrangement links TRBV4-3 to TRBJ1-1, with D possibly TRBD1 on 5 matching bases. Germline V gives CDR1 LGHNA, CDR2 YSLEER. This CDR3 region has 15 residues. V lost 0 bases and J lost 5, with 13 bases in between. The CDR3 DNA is TGCGCCAGCAGCCAAGATTTGGGGGGGGAGACTGAAGCTTTCTTT. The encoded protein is CASSQDLGGETEAFF.

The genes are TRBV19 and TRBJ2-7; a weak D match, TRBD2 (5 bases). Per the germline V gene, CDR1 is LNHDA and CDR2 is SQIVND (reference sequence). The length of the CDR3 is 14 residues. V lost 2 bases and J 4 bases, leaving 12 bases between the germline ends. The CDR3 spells CASSIRGRGYEQYF. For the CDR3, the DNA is TGTGCCAGTAGTATAAGAGGCCGGGGATACGAGCAGTACTTC.

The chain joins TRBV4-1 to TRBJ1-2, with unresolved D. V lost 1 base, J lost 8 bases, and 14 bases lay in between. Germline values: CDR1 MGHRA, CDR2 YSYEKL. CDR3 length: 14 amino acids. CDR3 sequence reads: CASSQAPDGGGYTF. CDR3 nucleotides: TGCGCCAGCAGCCAAGCCCCAGACGGCGGGGGCTACACCTTC.

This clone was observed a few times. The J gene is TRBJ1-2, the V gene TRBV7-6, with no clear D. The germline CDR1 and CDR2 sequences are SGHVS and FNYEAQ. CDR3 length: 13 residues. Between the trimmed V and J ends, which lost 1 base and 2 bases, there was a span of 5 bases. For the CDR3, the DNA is TGTGCCAGCAGCTTAGTTAAAAACTATGGCTACACCTTC. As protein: CASSLVKNYGYTF.

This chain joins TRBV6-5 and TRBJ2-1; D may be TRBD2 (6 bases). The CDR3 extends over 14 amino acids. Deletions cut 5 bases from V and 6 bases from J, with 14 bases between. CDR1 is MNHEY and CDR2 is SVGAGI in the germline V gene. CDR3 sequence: CASSPARLGNEQFF. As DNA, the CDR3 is TGTGCCAGCAGTCCCGCCCGACTAGGCAATGAGCAGTTCTTC.

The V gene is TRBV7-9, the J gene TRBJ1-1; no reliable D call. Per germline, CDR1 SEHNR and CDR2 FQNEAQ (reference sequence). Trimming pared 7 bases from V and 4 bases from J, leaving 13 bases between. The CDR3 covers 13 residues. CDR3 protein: CASTTGLRTEAFF. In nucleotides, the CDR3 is TGTGCCAGCACCACTGGTCTCCGCACTGAAGCTTTCTTT.

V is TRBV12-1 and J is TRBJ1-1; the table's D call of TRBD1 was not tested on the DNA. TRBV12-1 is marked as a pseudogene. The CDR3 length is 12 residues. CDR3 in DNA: TGTGCCAGCAGGGGCAGGGTGGGTGAAGCTTTCTTT. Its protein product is CASRGRVGEAFF.

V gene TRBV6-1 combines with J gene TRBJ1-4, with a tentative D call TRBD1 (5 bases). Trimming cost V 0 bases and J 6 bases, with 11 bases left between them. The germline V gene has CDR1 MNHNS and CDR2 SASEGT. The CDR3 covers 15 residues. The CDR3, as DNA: TGTGCCAGCAGTGAAGCGAAGGGGTACGATGAAAAACTGTTTTTT. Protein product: CASSEAKGYDEKLFF.

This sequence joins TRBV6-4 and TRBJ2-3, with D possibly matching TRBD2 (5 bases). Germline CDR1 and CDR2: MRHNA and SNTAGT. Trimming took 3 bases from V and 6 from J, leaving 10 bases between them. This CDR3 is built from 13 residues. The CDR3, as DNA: TGTGCCAGCAGTGAGGGCTCGGGGGATACGCAGTATTTT. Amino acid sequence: CASSEGSGDTQYF.

CDR3 coding DNA: TGCGCCAGCAGCCAGGGACTAGCGGGGGTATACAATGAGCAGTTCTTC. It encodes CASSQGLAGVYNEQFF. The chain couples TRBV4-1 to TRBJ2-1; 14 positions agree with TRBD2. The CDR3 covers 16 residues. V trimming: 3 bases; J trimming: 4 bases; junction bases outside the gene matches: 2. In germline, CDR1 is MGHRA, CDR2 YSYEKL.

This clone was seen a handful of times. The CDR3: CASSEPLALSGADTQYF. As DNA, the CDR3 is TGTGCCAGCAGTGAACCTCTAGCCCTAAGCGGGGCAGATACGCAGTATTTT. The chain recombines TRBV6-1 with TRBJ2-3; 7 nucleotides align to TRBD2. The germline gives CDR1 MNHNS, CDR2 SASEGT. The J segment lost 4 bases and the V segment lost 2 bases, leaving 12 bases of the junction unmatched. The CDR3 extends over 17 amino acids.

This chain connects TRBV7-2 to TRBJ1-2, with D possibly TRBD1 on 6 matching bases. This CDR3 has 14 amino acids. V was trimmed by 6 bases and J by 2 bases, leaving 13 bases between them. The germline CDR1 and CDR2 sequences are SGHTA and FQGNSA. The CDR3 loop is CASRPQGGNYGYTF. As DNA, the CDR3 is TGTGCCAGCAGGCCACAGGGAGGGAACTATGGCTACACCTTC.

CDR3 sequence: CASSPTPTGILSYEQYF. Written as DNA, the CDR3 is TGCGCCAGCAGCCCTACCCCGACAGGGATCCTATCCTACGAGCAGTACTTC. The chain employs TRBV5-1 and TRBJ2-7, with 7 nucleotides matching TRBD1. CDR3 length: 17 residues. Germline CDR1 is SGHRS and CDR2 is YFSETQ. The trim removed 4 bases at V and 1 base at J, leaving 14 bases unmatched. The whole variable domain, remainder taken from reference TRBV5-1 and TRBJ2-7, is KAGVTQTPRYLIKTRGQQVTLSCSPISGHRSVSWYQQTPGQGLQFLFEYFSETQRNKGNFPGRFSGRQFSNSRSEMNVSTLELGDSALYLCASSPTPTGILSYEQYFGPGTRLTVT.

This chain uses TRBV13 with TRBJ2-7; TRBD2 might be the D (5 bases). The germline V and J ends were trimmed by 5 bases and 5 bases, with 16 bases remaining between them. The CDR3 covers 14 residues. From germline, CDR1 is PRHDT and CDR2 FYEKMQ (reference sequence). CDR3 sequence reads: CASSPLEAYHEQYF. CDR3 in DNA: TGTGCCAGCAGCCCCCTGGAGGCTTACCACGAGCAGTACTTC.

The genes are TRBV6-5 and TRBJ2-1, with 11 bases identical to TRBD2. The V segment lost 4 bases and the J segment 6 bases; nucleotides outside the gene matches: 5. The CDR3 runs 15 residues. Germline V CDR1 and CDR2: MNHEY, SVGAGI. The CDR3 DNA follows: TGTGCCAGCAGTTCGGGGACTAGCGGTACCAATGAGCAGTTCTTC. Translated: CASSSGTSGTNEQFF.

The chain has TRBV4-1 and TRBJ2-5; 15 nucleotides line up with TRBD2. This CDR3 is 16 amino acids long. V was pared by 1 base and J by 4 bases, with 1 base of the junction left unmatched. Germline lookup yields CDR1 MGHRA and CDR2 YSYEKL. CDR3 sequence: CASSQGTSGGAETQYF. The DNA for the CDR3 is TGCGCCAGCAGCCAAGGGACTAGCGGGGGGGCAGAGACCCAGTACTTC.

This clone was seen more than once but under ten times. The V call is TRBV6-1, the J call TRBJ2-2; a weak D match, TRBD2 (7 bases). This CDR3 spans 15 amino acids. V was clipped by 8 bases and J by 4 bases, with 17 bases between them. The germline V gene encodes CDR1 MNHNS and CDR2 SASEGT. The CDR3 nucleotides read TGTGCCAGCGAGGAGGGGGGGCGGGTCACCGGGGAGCTGTTTTTT. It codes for CASEEGGRVTGELFF.

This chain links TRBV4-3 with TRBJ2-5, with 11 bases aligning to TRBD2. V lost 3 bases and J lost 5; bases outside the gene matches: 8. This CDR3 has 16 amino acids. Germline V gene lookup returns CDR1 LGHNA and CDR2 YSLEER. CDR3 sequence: CASSQGVAGGPETQYF. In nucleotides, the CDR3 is TGCGCCAGCAGCCAGGGGGTAGCGGGAGGGCCGGAGACCCAGTACTTC.

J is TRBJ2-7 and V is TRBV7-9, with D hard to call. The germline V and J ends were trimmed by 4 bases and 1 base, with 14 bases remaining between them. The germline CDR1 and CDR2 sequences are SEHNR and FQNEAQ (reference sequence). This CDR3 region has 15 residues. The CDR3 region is CASSSTAEMSYEQYF. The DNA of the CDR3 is TGTGCCAGCAGCTCCACAGCCGAGATGTCCTACGAGCAGTACTTC.

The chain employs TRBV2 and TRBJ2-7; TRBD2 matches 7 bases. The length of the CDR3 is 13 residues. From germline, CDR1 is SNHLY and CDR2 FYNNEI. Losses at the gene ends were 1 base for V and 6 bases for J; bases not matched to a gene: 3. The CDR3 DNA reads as TGTGCCAGCAGTGAAGGGACTAGGACCGAGCAGTACTTC. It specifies CASSEGTRTEQYF.

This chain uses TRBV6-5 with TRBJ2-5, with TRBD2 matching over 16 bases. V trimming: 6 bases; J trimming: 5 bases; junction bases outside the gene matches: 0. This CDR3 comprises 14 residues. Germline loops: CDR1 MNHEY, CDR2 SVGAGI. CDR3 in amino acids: CASRGLAGGETQYF. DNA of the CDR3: TGTGCCAGCAGGGGACTAGCGGGGGGGGAGACCCAGTACTTC.

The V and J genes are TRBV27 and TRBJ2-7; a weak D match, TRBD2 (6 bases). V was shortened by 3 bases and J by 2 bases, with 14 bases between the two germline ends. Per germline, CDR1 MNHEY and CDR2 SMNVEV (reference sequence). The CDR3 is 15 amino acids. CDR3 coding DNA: TGTGCCAGCAGTTTCCGGTTTGCGGGGCCCTACGAGCAGTACTTC. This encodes CASSFRFAGPYEQYF.

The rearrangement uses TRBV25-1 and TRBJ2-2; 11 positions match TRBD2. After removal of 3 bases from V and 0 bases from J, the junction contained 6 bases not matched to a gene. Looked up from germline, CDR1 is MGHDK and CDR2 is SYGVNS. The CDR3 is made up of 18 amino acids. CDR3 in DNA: TGTGCCAGCAGTGACCCTCTAGCGGGGGGTCCGAACACCGGGGAGCTGTTTTTT. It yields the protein CASSDPLAGGPNTGELFF.

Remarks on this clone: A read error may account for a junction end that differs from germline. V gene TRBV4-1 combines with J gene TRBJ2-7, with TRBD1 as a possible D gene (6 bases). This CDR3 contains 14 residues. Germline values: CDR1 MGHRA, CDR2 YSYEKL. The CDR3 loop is CASSQSKDSPLMGF. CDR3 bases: TGCGCCAGCAGCCAAAGCAAGGACAGCCCCCTCATGGGCTTC.